The 20 T cell receptor beta chains below were found in one sample sequenced in a study of cytomegalovirus exposure and HLA in healthy donors. Measured with immunoSEQ multiplex PCR; TCRdb has only the in-frame clones, and not every one. This table has 55,000 to 65,000 clones, approximately 96% appearing once. Sequencing input: PBMCs. Every receptor here comes from a man younger than 35 in good health and CMV-seronegative.

This rearrangement joins TRBV2 to TRBJ2-5; maybe TRBD1 (5 bases). Germline V lookup: CDR1 SNHLY, CDR2 FYNNEI. There are 14 residues in the CDR3. V lost 2 bases and J lost 5, with 12 bases in between. CDR3 loop: CASSELRGFETQYF. CDR3 nucleotides: TGTGCCAGCAGTGAACTTAGGGGATTCGAGACCCAGTACTTC.

This chain links TRBV5-4 with TRBJ1-3, with D perhaps matching TRBD1 (5 bases). CDR3 length equals 14 residues. From germline, CDR1 is SGHNT and CDR2 YYREEE (reference sequence). The V and J ends lost 0 bases and 4 bases respectively, with 8 bases between them. CDR3 region: CASSLGQRGNTIYF. In nucleotides, the CDR3 is TGTGCCAGCAGCTTGGGACAGAGAGGAAACACCATATATTTT.

This rearrangement joins TRBV4-2 to TRBJ1-4; 7 nucleotides agree with TRBD1. V trimming: 4 bases; J trimming: 3 bases; junction bases outside the gene matches: 8. The CDR3 has 16 amino acids. Per the germline V gene, CDR1 is LGHNA and CDR2 is YNFKEQ. The CDR3 DNA is TGTGCCAGCAGCCTCAACCCGGGACAGTCTAATGAAAAACTGTTTTTT. Its protein product is CASSLNPGQSNEKLFF.

The V and J genes are TRBV25-1 and TRBJ2-4; perhaps TRBD1 as D (5 bases). Trimming removed 1 base at V and 0 bases at J, with 13 bases between. CDR3 length: 17 amino acids. Germline V gene sequence: CDR1 MGHDK, CDR2 SYGVNS. The CDR3 nucleotides are TGTGCCAGCAGTGAATGGGGCCCTAGGAGAGCCAAAAACATTCAGTACTTC. Protein product: CASSEWGPRRAKNIQYF.

CDR3 DNA: TGCAGCGTTGGACAGGGGGCGAGTGAGCAGTACTTC. The encoded protein is CSVGQGASEQYF. This sequence joins TRBV29-1 and TRBJ2-7, with 10 bases identical to TRBD1. CDR1 and CDR2 (germline): SQVTM, ANQGSEA. The CDR3 is 12 amino acids. V trimming: 4 bases; J trimming: 7 bases; junction bases outside the gene matches: 4.

The V gene is TRBV10-1, the J gene TRBJ2-2; D not certain. CDR1 and CDR2 from the germline V gene are WNHNN and SYGVQD (reference sequence). The length of the CDR3 is 11 residues. V dropped 3 bases and J dropped 8 bases, with 4 bases sitting between them. CDR3 sequence: CASSDSGELFF. CDR3 DNA sequence: TGCGCCAGCAGTGATTCTGGGGAGCTGTTTTTT.

J is TRBJ2-7 and V is TRBV2; maybe TRBD1 (5 bases). Per the germline V gene, CDR1 is SNHLY and CDR2 is FYNNEI. The CDR3 covers 15 residues. The V and J ends lost 3 bases and 0 bases respectively, with 12 bases between them. The CDR3 bases are TGTGCCAGCAGTGAGTTGACTGACAGCTCCTACGAGCAGTACTTC. Amino acids: CASSELTDSSYEQYF.

The V call is TRBV9, the J call TRBJ1-2; D is possibly TRBD1 (5 bases). The V and J ends lost 5 bases and 7 bases respectively, with 15 bases between them. The germline V gene has CDR1 SGDLS and CDR2 YYNGEE. This CDR3 has 13 residues. The CDR3 DNA reads TGTGCCAGCAGGGGGGGTCCATCCCCTGGCTACACCTTC. Its translation is CASRGGPSPGYTF.

This sequence joins TRBV20-1 and TRBJ2-1; D remains ambiguous. V was shortened by 7 bases and J by 3 bases, with 4 bases between the two germline ends. This CDR3 contains 10 residues. The germline V gene encodes CDR1 DFQATT and CDR2 SNEGSKA (reference sequence). DNA for the CDR3: TGCAGTGGAGACTACAATGAGCAGTTCTTC. Its translation is CSGDYNEQFF.

V gene TRBV4-3 combines with J gene TRBJ1-2; 9 bases line up with TRBD1. The CDR3 extends over 15 amino acids. CDR1 and CDR2 (germline): LGHNA, YSLEER. J lost 2 bases, V lost 2 bases, and 3 bases had no gene match. Written as DNA, the CDR3 is TGCGCCAGCAGCCAATCTGGACAGGGGAACTATGGCTACACCTTC. Translation: CASSQSGQGNYGYTF.

The chain links TRBV5-1 to TRBJ2-7; tentative D call: TRBD2 (6 bases). CDR3 size: 13 residues. The germline V gene has CDR1 SGHRS and CDR2 YFSETQ. The V gene lost 0 bases and the J gene lost 7 bases, with 11 bases spanning the gap. CDR3 protein: CASSLAGEAEQYF. CDR3 DNA sequence: TGCGCCAGCAGCTTGGCCGGGGAGGCAGAGCAGTACTTC.

This chain joins TRBV20-1 and TRBJ2-1; D is undetermined. CDR3 length equals 11 residues. Germline assignment: CDR1 DFQATT and CDR2 SNEGSKA (reference sequence). V was shortened by 3 bases and J by 7 bases, with 7 bases between the two germline ends. The chain's CDR3 is CSASRQNEQFF. The CDR3 bases are TGCAGTGCTAGCCGTCAGAATGAGCAGTTCTTC.

The chain has TRBV18 and TRBJ2-7, with 7 nucleotides matching TRBD1. J lost 3 bases, V lost 4 bases, and 12 bases had no gene match. The CDR3 length is 16 residues. Per the germline V gene, CDR1 is KGHSH and CDR2 is LQKENI. The CDR3 spells CASSQGQSKADYEQYF. The CDR3 region has the DNA TGTGCCAGCTCACAGGGACAGTCCAAAGCGGACTACGAGCAGTACTTC.

The gene calls are TRBV19 and TRBJ1-1; D perhaps matches TRBD1 (5 bases). V lost 3 bases, J lost 2 bases, and 16 bases lay in between. Per the germline V gene, CDR1 is LNHDA and CDR2 is SQIVND (reference sequence). The CDR3 runs to 16 residues. The CDR3 protein is CASSIYLGGFNTEAFF. CDR3 in DNA: TGTGCCAGTAGTATTTATTTGGGGGGGTTCAACACTGAAGCTTTCTTT.

This chain joins TRBV18 and TRBJ2-7; D perhaps matches TRBD1 (6 bases). The CDR3 totals 13 residues. The V end lost 6 bases, the J end lost 2 bases, and 11 bases lay between the germline ends. Germline-derived CDR1 and CDR2 are KGHSH and LQKENI. This CDR3 reads CASSITGPYEQYF. The CDR3 nucleotides read TGTGCCAGCTCGATAACAGGGCCCTACGAGCAGTACTTC.

The J gene is TRBJ2-2, the V gene TRBV30; 10 bases are a match to TRBD2. The CDR3 consists of 15 residues. Trimming at V came to 1 base and at J to 4 bases, leaving 3 bases not matched to a gene. Germline V lookup: CDR1 GTSNPN, CDR2 SVGIG (reference sequence). Here the CDR3 reads CAWSGLAGVTGELFF. The CDR3 nucleotides are TGTGCCTGGAGTGGTCTAGCGGGAGTCACCGGGGAGCTGTTTTTT.

This chain links TRBV2 with TRBJ2-2; the D gene is possibly TRBD2 (5 bases). In germline, CDR1 is SNHLY, CDR2 FYNNEI. The ends were cut back, 4 bases at V and 7 bases at J, with 10 bases in the middle. This CDR3 is 13 amino acids long. The CDR3 reads CASSGELSGELFF. CDR3 nucleotide sequence: TGTGCCAGCAGTGGGGAGCTGAGCGGGGAGCTGTTTTTT. Full variable domain (missing parts from reference TRBV2 and TRBJ2-2): EPEVTQTPSHQVTQMGQEVILRCVPISNHLYFYWYRQILGQKVEFLVSFYNNEISEKSEIFDDQFSVERPDGSNFTLKIRSTKLEDSAMYFCASSGELSGELFFGEGSRLTVL.

This chain uses TRBV4-1 with TRBJ2-6; 7 bases are shared with TRBD1. The V segment lost 4 bases and the J segment 0 bases; nucleotides outside the gene matches: 6. This CDR3 has 17 residues. CDR1 is MGHRA and CDR2 is YSYEKL in the germline V gene. CDR3 sequence (DNA): TGCGCCAGCAGCCCGACAGGGACGAGCTCTGGGGCCAACGTCCTGACTTTC. Protein: CASSPTGTSSGANVLTF.

The rearrangement uses TRBV7-9 and TRBJ1-4; the D is unclear. Germline V gives CDR1 SEHNR, CDR2 FQNEAQ (reference sequence). With 1 base removed from V and 8 bases from J, the gap between germline ends came to 14 bases. The CDR3 spans 15 residues. CDR3 residues: CASSLVAGIGEKLFF. CDR3 in DNA: TGTGCCAGCAGCTTAGTCGCCGGGATTGGGGAAAAACTGTTTTTT.

This chain joins TRBV28 and TRBJ1-5; 7 nucleotides align to TRBD1. The ends lost 4 bases at V and 5 bases at J; junction bases unmatched: 5. CDR1 MDHEN and CDR2 SYDVKM come from the germline V gene. The CDR3 is made up of 14 amino acids. CDR3 amino acids: CASSSGQADQPQHF. The CDR3 DNA is TGTGCCAGCAGTTCAGGACAGGCAGATCAGCCCCAGCATTTT.